This TCR beta chain was obtained from a study of blood T cell repertoires in COVID-19. Assay used: immunoSEQ multiplex PCR; TCRdb lists only in-frame clones, some missing. The data show over 110,000 clones, 84% seen once. The table lists this clone with a few counts. Germline CDR1 reads MNHEY; CDR2 reads SVGAGI. The CDR3 consists of 15 residues. The V gene lost 5 bases and the J gene lost 0 bases, with 11 bases spanning the gap. The sequencing input was PBMCs or T cells enriched from blood (not recorded which). The sequence was collected from a man in his fifties or sixties in a cohort exposed to, infected with or recovered from COVID-19 (not recorded which). The chain employs TRBV6-5 and TRBJ1-3; D is possibly TRBD1 (5 bases). The CDR3 spells CASSTTGFSGNTIYF. The CDR3 DNA reads as TGTGCCAGCAGTACCACAGGATTCTCTGGAAACACCATATATTTT.